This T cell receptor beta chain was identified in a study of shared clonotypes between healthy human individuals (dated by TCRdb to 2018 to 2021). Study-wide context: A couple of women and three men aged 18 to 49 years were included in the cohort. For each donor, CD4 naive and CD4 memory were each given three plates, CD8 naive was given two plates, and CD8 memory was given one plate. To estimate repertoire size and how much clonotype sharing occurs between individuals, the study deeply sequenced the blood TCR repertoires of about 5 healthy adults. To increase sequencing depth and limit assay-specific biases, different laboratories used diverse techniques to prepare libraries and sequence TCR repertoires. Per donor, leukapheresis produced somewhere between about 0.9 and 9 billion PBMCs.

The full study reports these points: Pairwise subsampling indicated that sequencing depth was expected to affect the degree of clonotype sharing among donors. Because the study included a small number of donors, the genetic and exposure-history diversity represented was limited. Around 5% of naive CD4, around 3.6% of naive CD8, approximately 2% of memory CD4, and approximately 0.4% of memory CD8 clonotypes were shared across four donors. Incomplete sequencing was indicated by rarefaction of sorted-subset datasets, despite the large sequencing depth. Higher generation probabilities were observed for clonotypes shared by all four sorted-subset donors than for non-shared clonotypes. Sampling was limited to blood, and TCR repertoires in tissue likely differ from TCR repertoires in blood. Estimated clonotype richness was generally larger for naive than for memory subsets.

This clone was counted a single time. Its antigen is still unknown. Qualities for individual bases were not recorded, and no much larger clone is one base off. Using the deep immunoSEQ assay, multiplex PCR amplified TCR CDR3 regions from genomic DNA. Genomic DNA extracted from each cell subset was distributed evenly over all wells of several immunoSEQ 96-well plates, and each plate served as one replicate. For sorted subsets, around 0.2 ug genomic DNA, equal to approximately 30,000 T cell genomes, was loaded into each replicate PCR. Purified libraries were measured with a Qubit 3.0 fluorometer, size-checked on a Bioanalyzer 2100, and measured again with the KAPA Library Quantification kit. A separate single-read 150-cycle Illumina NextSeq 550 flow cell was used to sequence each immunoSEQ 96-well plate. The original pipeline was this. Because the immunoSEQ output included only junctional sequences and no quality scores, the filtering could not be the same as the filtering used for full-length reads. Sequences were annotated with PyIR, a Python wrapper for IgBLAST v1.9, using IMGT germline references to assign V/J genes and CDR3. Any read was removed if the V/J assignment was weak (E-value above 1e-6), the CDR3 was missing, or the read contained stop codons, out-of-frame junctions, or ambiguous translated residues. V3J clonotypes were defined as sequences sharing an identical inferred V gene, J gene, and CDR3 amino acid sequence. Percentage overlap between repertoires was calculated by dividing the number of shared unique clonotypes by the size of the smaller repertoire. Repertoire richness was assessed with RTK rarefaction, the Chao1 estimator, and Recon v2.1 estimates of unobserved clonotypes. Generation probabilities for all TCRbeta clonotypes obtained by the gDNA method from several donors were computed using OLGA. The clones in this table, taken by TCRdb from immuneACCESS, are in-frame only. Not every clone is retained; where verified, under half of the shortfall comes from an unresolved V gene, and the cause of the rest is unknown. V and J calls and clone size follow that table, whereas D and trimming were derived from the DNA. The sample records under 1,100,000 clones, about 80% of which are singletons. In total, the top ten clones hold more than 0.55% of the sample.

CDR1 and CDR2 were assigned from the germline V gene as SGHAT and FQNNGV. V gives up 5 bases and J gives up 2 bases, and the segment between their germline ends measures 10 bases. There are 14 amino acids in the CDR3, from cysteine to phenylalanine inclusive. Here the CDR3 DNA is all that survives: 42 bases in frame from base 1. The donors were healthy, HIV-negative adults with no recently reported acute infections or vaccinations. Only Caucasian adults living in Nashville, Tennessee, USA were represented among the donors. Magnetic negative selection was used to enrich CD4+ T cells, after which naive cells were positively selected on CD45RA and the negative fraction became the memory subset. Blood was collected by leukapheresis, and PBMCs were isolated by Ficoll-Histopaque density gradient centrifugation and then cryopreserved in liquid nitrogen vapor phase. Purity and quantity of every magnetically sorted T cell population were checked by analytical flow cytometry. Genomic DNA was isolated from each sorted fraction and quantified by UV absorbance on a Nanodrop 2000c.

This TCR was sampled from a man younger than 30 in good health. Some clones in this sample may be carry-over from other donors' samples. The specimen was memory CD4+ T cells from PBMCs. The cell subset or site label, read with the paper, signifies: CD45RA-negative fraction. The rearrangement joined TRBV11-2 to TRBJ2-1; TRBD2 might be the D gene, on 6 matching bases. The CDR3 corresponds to CASSGGRAYNEQFF. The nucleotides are TGTGCCAGCAGCGGAGGGCGGGCCTACAATGAGCAGTTCTTC.